Listed here are 8 T cell receptor beta chains from one sample, sequenced in a study of identical twins. TCRdb re-called the 5' RACE reads through MiXCR, storing one row per CDR3 protein. The table lists 450,000 to 650,000 distinct CDR3 sequences, more than 9% of them singletons. The same sample was also studied in work on yellow fever vaccine responses in identical twins.

Material for sequencing was PBMCs. These receptors were collected from a woman between 18 and 29 years old in good health.

The genes are TRBV11-1 and TRBJ2-1, with 14 bases lining up with TRBD2. CDR3 length: 19 residues. With V trimmed by 5 bases and J by 5 bases, 14 bases remained unmatched. Germline values: CDR1 SGHAT, CDR2 FQDESV (reference sequence). The CDR3 is CASSLRKRLAGGIDNEQFF. The CDR3 DNA sequence: TGTGCCAGCAGCCTGCGGAAAAGACTAGCGGGAGGGATCGACAATGAGCAGTTCTTC.

This clonotype showed up many times. The J gene is TRBJ2-7, the V gene TRBV5-1, with unresolved D. V lost 5 bases and J lost 4, with 19 bases in between. The CDR3 spans 15 residues. CDR1 and CDR2 (germline): SGHRS, YFSETQ. CDR3 protein: CASSHDLRHLYEQYF. CDR3 nucleotides: TGCGCCAGCAGTCACGACCTGAGACACCTATACGAGCAGTACTTC. Together with reference TRBV5-1 and TRBJ2-7, the CDR3 gives the full variable domain: KAGVTQTPRYLIKTRGQQVTLSCSPISGHRSVSWYQQTPGQGLQFLFEYFSETQRNKGNFPGRFSGRQFSNSRSEMNVSTLELGDSALYLCASSHDLRHLYEQYFGPGTRLTVT.

This sequence joins TRBV18 and TRBJ2-1; possibly TRBD1 for D (8 bases). Germline loops: CDR1 KGHSH, CDR2 LQKENI. The germline V and J ends were trimmed by 3 bases and 0 bases, with 24 bases remaining between them. The CDR3 has 20 residues. CDR3 residues: CASSPSTGGGGGGSYNEQFF. For the CDR3, the DNA is TGTGCCAGCTCACCGTCTACAGGGGGAGGTGGCGGGGGCTCCTACAATGAGCAGTTCTTC. Together with reference TRBV18 and TRBJ2-1, the CDR3 gives the full variable domain: NAGVMQNPRHLVRRRGQEARLRCSPMKGHSHVYWYRQLPEEGLKFMVYLQKENIIDESGMPKERFSAEFPKEGPSILRIQQVVRGDSAAYFCASSPSTGGGGGGSYNEQFFGPGTRLTVL.

This clonotype was seen a few times. The genes are TRBV7-8 and TRBJ2-6; tentatively, D is TRBD1 (6 bases). Germline V CDR1 and CDR2: SGHVS, FQNEAQ. Trimming took 2 bases from V and 1 from J, leaving 15 bases between them. The CDR3 is 18 residues long. CDR3 DNA: TGTGCCAGCAGCTTAATTGGGGGCCGGAGGTCTGGGGCCAACGTCCTGACTTTC. Translated, it gives CASSLIGGRRSGANVLTF.

At least ten counts were recorded for this clonotype. The chain employs TRBV11-2 and TRBJ2-5; TRBD1 aligns across 10 bases. Losses at the gene ends were 5 bases for V and 2 bases for J; bases not matched to a gene: 8. The CDR3 runs to 16 residues. From germline, CDR1 is SGHAT and CDR2 FQNNGV. The CDR3: CASSEGQGVLQETQYF. The CDR3 DNA reads as TGTGCCAGCAGCGAAGGACAGGGGGTTTTACAAGAGACCCAGTACTTC.

A few counts support this clonotype. This chain uses TRBV14 with TRBJ2-1, with a weak D call TRBD1 (6 bases). Germline V gives CDR1 SGHDN, CDR2 FVKESK. The CDR3 runs to 13 residues. V was clipped by 0 bases and J by 10 bases, with 10 bases between them. As DNA, the CDR3 is TGTGCCAGCAGCCAAGATCTCAGGGGAGAGCAGTTCTTC. Its translation: CASSQDLRGEQFF.

This clonotype was counted only a few times. The chain is built from TRBV6-5 and TRBJ2-7; 10 nucleotides match TRBD1. The germline V gene encodes CDR1 MNHEY and CDR2 SVGAGI. With V trimmed by 2 bases and J by 3 bases, 7 bases remained unmatched. This CDR3 comprises 16 residues. CDR3 bases: TGTGCCAGCAGTTACCCTCGGGACAGGGGAAACTACGAGCAGTACTTC. Protein product: CASSYPRDRGNYEQYF.

J is TRBJ2-1 and V is TRBV5-8, with D possibly called TRBD1 or TRBD2 (5 bases each). Germline CDR1 reads SGHTS; CDR2 reads YDEGEE. This CDR3 is built from 13 residues. V lost 7 bases, J lost 7 bases, and 15 bases lay in between. The CDR3 is CASRRGRENEQFF. The CDR3 DNA reads as TGTGCCAGCCGAAGGGGACGGGAAAATGAGCAGTTCTTC. The variable domain in full, completed from reference TRBV5-8 and TRBJ2-1, reads EAGVTQSPTHLIKTRGQQATLRCSPISGHTSVYWYQQALGLGLQFLLWYDEGEERNRGNFPPRFSGRQFPNYSSELNVNALELEDSALYLCASRRGRENEQFFGPGTRLTVL.